These 13 T cell receptor beta chains share one sample of origin, sequenced in a study of technical replicates of blood from a handful of donors. Clones were sequenced by immunoSEQ multiplex PCR, and TCRdb holds only the in-frame ones, with some missing. Among about 79,000 clones listed, 85% to 95% were seen once. What was sequenced was T cells isolated from PBMCs. The receptors stem from a human donor in good health.

This sequence joins TRBV6-1 and TRBJ2-3; D may be TRBD2 (7 bases). V shed 1 base and J shed 12 bases, with 20 bases lying between them. The CDR3 sequence is 15 residues long. Germline CDR1 MNHNS, CDR2 SASEGT. The CDR3 DNA is TGTGCCAGCAGTGAAGAGGGGACCTGGGGGGGCATTCAGTATTTT. It translates to CASSEEGTWGGIQYF.

The chain uses TRBV11-2 and TRBJ2-7; the D gene is possibly TRBD1 (6 bases). Per germline, CDR1 SGHAT and CDR2 FQNNGV. V lost 6 bases, J lost 1 base, and 19 bases lay in between. CDR3 length: 16 residues. CDR3 protein: CASRYLRGTSSYEQYF. The CDR3 DNA reads TGTGCCAGCAGGTACCTCAGGGGTACGTCGTCCTACGAGCAGTACTTC. The full variable domain, its missing parts supplied by reference TRBV11-2 and TRBJ2-7, is EAGVAQSPRYKIIEKRQSVAFWCNPISGHATLYWYQQILGQGPKLLIQFQNNGVVDDSQLPKDRFSAERLKGVDSTLKIQPAKLEDSAVYLCASRYLRGTSSYEQYFGPGTRLTVT.

The CDR3 DNA reads as TGTGCCAGCAGTTCAAGGTTATCAGCTCCGGCAGGGGGCTCCTGGGGCACTGAAGCTTTCTTT. Translating gives CASSSRLSAPAGGSWGTEAFF. V usage is TRBV28 and J usage is TRBJ1-1; TRBD1 agrees at 8 bases. The CDR3 extends over 21 amino acids. J lost 4 bases, V lost 4 bases, and 26 bases had no gene match. Germline V lookup: CDR1 MDHEN, CDR2 SYDVKM.

The chain employs TRBV18 and TRBJ1-2; D unclear. The CDR3 runs 15 residues. The ends were cut back, 2 bases at V and 5 bases at J, with 15 bases in the middle. Germline CDR1 KGHSH, CDR2 LQKENI. Written as DNA, the CDR3 is TGTGCCAGCTCACCATCCAGAAATCGACAATATGGCTACACCTTC. This encodes CASSPSRNRQYGYTF.

The V gene is TRBV6-6, the J gene TRBJ2-2, with D perhaps matching TRBD1 (6 bases). Germline V gene data show CDR1 as MNHNY and CDR2 as SVGAGI (reference sequence). The CDR3 has 12 amino acids. The V gene lost 0 bases and the J gene lost 15 bases, with 11 bases spanning the gap. CDR3 protein: CASSYSGGRVFF. CDR3 bases: TGTGCCAGCAGTTACTCAGGGGGTAGGGTGTTTTTT.

The chain combines TRBV7-8 with TRBJ2-7, with a possible D match to TRBD2 (6 bases). The length of the CDR3 is 13 residues. V shed 7 bases and J shed 4 bases, with 14 bases lying between them. Germline V lookup: CDR1 SGHVS, CDR2 FQNEAQ. CDR3 residues: CASTSSAVYEQYF. The DNA of the CDR3 is TGTGCCAGCACCTCTAGCGCGGTTTACGAGCAGTACTTC.

The rearrangement uses TRBV27 and TRBJ2-7; perhaps TRBD1 as D (5 bases). Germline values: CDR1 MNHEY, CDR2 SMNVEV (reference sequence). The CDR3 is 13 residues long. Trimming pared 2 bases from V and 6 bases from J, leaving 11 bases between. The CDR3 sequence is CASSLGKGLEQYF. CDR3 sequence (DNA): TGTGCCAGCAGTTTAGGGAAGGGGCTCGAGCAGTACTTC.

V and J are TRBV11-2 and TRBJ2-7; 7 nucleotides line up with TRBD1. The length of the CDR3 is 13 residues. The V gene's germline CDR1 is SGHAT and CDR2 FQNNGV. Trimming took 5 bases from V and 4 from J; bases not matched to a gene: 5. CDR3 DNA: TGTGCCAGCAGCGACGACAGGGTGTACGAGCAGTACTTC. This codes for CASSDDRVYEQYF.

V usage is TRBV5-1 and J usage is TRBJ2-7; tentatively, D is TRBD2 (6 bases). Trimming shortened V by 2 bases and J by 2 bases, and 11 bases separated the two germline ends. This CDR3 has 14 amino acids. Germline V gene data show CDR1 as SGHRS and CDR2 as YFSETQ. CDR3 amino acids: CASSFGGAAYEQYF. Written as DNA, the CDR3 is TGCGCCAGCAGCTTCGGAGGGGCGGCCTACGAGCAGTACTTC.

This chain's CDR3 is CSASGGGELFF. The CDR3 DNA follows: TGCAGTGCTAGTGGAGGCGGGGAGCTGTTTTTT. This sequence joins TRBV20-1 and TRBJ2-2, with D possibly TRBD2 on 5 matching bases. This CDR3 has 11 residues. Germline V lookup: CDR1 DFQATT, CDR2 SNEGSKA (reference sequence). The V end was cut by 3 bases, the J end by 7 bases, with 6 bases between.

The chain joins TRBV7-9 to TRBJ2-7, with a possible D match to TRBD1 (5 bases). The CDR3 contains 15 residues. Germline CDR1 is SEHNR and CDR2 is FQNEAQ (reference sequence). V lost 1 base and J 3 bases, leaving 13 bases between the germline ends. The CDR3: CASSLGFDRYYEQYF. CDR3 DNA: TGTGCCAGCAGCTTAGGGTTCGACAGATACTACGAGCAGTACTTC.

The chain employs TRBV18 and TRBJ2-7, with 9 positions matching TRBD2. In germline, CDR1 is KGHSH, CDR2 LQKENI. CDR3 length: 15 residues. V was clipped by 3 bases and J by 3 bases; unmatched bases: 6. CDR3 sequence: CASSPVAGDFYEQYF. Written as DNA, the CDR3 is TGTGCCAGCTCACCCGTAGCGGGGGATTTCTACGAGCAGTACTTC. Supplemented by reference TRBV18 and TRBJ2-7, the full variable domain reads NAGVMQNPRHLVRRRGQEARLRCSPMKGHSHVYWYRQLPEEGLKFMVYLQKENIIDESGMPKERFSAEFPKEGPSILRIQQVVRGDSAAYFCASSPVAGDFYEQYFGPGTRLTVT.

The chain is built from TRBV9 and TRBJ2-1; 11 bases map to TRBD2. After removal of 2 bases from V and 8 bases from J, the junction contained 9 bases not matched to a gene. Germline V lookup: CDR1 SGDLS, CDR2 YYNGEE. This CDR3 is built from 16 residues. CDR3 nucleotide sequence: TGTGCCAGCAGCGTGAGTAGCGGGGGGGCTTCGTATGAGCAGTTCTTC. Translation: CASSVSSGGASYEQFF.